The 5 T cell receptor beta chains below all came from one sample that was sequenced in a study of cytomegalovirus exposure and HLA in healthy donors (dated by TCRdb to the late 2010s). Library creation used the immunoSEQ multiplex PCR assay. For the multiplex PCR, a mixture combining 60 forward primers for TCR Vbeta segments and 13 reverse primers for TCR Jbeta segments was used. Not all clones reach the TCRdb copy of this immuneACCESS table, which keeps in-frame sequences only. Checked studies attribute under half of the gap to unresolved V genes and leave the rest unexplained. The sample has about 280,000 clones on record, over 85% of them singletons. The top ten hold roughly 2% of the sample. Sequenced sample: PBMCs. These receptors came from a young woman in good health and CMV-seronegative.

The rearrangement uses TRBV30 and TRBJ1-1; D possibly corresponds to TRBD1 (5 bases). Germline lookup yields CDR1 GTSNPN and CDR2 SVGIG (reference sequence). The CDR3 has 16 amino acids. Trimming pared 1 base from V and 3 bases from J, leaving 18 bases between. The CDR3, as DNA: TGTGCCTGGAGTGCTCACGGGAGGGGATTAGACACTGAAGCTTTCTTT. Amino acid sequence: CAWSAHGRGLDTEAFF. The full variable domain, its missing parts supplied by reference TRBV30 and TRBJ1-1, is SQTIHQWPATLVQPVGSPLSLECTVEGTSNPNLYWYRQAAGRGLQLLFYSVGIGQISSEVPQNLSASRPQDRQFILSSKKLLLSDSGFYLCAWSAHGRGLDTEAFFGQGTRLTVV.

This clone occurred once. The chain has TRBV6-5 and TRBJ1-1; D perhaps matches TRBD1 (6 bases). The CDR3 covers 14 residues. V was cut by 1 base and J by 1 base, with 7 bases left in between. Germline values: CDR1 MNHEY, CDR2 SVGAGI. The CDR3 coding sequence is TGTGCCAGCAGTTACTTGGGACAGAACACTGAAGCTTTCTTT. Amino acids: CASSYLGQNTEAFF.

The chain couples TRBV5-1 to TRBJ2-1; TRBD2 aligns across 10 bases. Germline V gene data show CDR1 as SGHRS and CDR2 as YFSETQ. V was pared by 3 bases and J by 4 bases, with 4 bases of the junction left unmatched. This CDR3 has 15 residues. The CDR3 loop is CASSSGTSVYNEQFF. The CDR3 nucleotides read TGCGCCAGCAGCTCCGGGACTAGCGTGTACAATGAGCAGTTCTTC.

The chain joins TRBV19 to TRBJ2-3; D is perhaps TRBD2 (5 bases). V was trimmed by 6 bases and J by 0 bases, leaving 10 bases between them. This CDR3 has 14 residues. CDR1 is LNHDA, CDR2 SQIVND, per germline (reference sequence). The CDR3 loop is CASRAVESTDTQYF. DNA of the CDR3: TGTGCCAGTAGAGCGGTGGAGAGCACAGATACGCAGTATTTT.

The chain couples TRBV7-8 to TRBJ1-2; tentatively, D is TRBD1 (5 bases). The length of the CDR3 is 17 residues. Germline V gene data show CDR1 as SGHVS and CDR2 as FQNEAQ. Trimming cost V 1 base and J 8 bases, with 23 bases left between them. The CDR3 reads CASSLVLVYRGSDGYTF. DNA for the CDR3: TGTGCCAGCAGCTTAGTTTTAGTATATCGGGGGTCGGACGGCTACACCTTC.